Only one count was recorded for the clone carrying this TCR beta chain. Its antigen is unidentified. This entry comes from a study of cytomegalovirus exposure and HLA in healthy donors. Study conclusions and caveats: Association of 16,951 TCR beta sequences with HLA alleles was found at 0.05 false discovery rate in a later analysis. In a later analysis, across HLA loci, associated TCR counts were highest for DRB1, lowest for HLA-C. While the bulk of TCR sequences proved rare, some public TCRs turned up in many donors.

The PCR ran on 60 Vbeta and 13 Jbeta primers. TCRdb's table, derived via immunoSEQ multiplex PCR, lists solely in-frame clones and lacks some. The sample includes 200,000 or so clones, over 75% of them seen just once. Germline values: CDR1 MDHEN, CDR2 SYDVKM. V lost 3 bases, J lost 1 base, and 6 bases lay in between. The CDR3 is made up of 13 amino acids. Sequencing was carried out using PBMCs. The source of this sequence is a human donor in good health. The rearrangement joins TRBV28 to TRBJ1-2; D ambiguous. The CDR3 is CASSLADNYGYTF. The CDR3 nucleotides are TGTGCCAGCAGTTTGGCCGATAACTATGGCTACACCTTC.